These 28 T cell receptor beta chains were all obtained from the same sample, sequenced in a study of blood T cells in healthy people across ages. Using a J-beta primer mix together with a sample-barcoded 5' primer, a second PCR was run for roughly 7 to 12 cycles. From the 5' RACE reads, TCRdb called clonotypes with MiXCR, one entry per CDR3 protein. The table includes 700,000 or so distinct CDR3 sequences, less than 45% detected once. The sequenced sample consisted of blood. The receptor source for this set is a man older than 75 in good health.

This rearrangement joins TRBV6-2 or TRBV6-3 to TRBJ2-1; tentative D call: TRBD2 (5 bases). Germline V gene lookup returns CDR1 MNHEY and CDR2 SVGEGT. Trimming removed 5 bases from V and 6 bases from J, with 14 bases in between. The CDR3 runs to 14 residues. CDR3: CASSQSFSANEQFF. The DNA for the CDR3 is TGTGCCAGCAGTCAATCCTTTAGCGCCAATGAGCAGTTCTTC.

The J gene is TRBJ2-2, the V gene TRBV7-2; tentative D call: TRBD1 (6 bases). CDR1 is SGHTA and CDR2 is FQGNSA in the germline V gene. The CDR3 covers 16 residues. The V and J ends lost 8 bases and 3 bases respectively, with 19 bases between them. The CDR3 spells CASPLIRDKYTGELFF. Written as DNA, the CDR3 is TGTGCCAGCCCCCTCATCCGGGACAAATACACCGGGGAGCTGTTTTTT.

In this sample, this clonotype turned up a few times. The CDR3, as DNA: TGTGCCAGCAGCCAAGAGGTCATGAGAGTCTACAATGAGCAGTTCTTC. Its protein product is CASSQEVMRVYNEQFF. The rearrangement links TRBV3-1 to TRBJ2-1; D gene unclear. The CDR3 consists of 16 residues. With 0 bases removed from V and 3 bases from J, the gap between germline ends came to 12 bases. CDR1 LGHDT and CDR2 YNNKEL come from the germline V gene (reference sequence).

This clonotype came up many times. The CDR3 protein is CASSRKAGGGADTQYF. The CDR3 coding sequence is TGTGCCAGCAGCAGAAAAGCGGGGGGCGGCGCAGATACGCAGTATTTT. This chain connects TRBV5-6 to TRBJ2-3; 9 bases are shared with TRBD2. The CDR3 loop spans 16 amino acids. Germline assignment: CDR1 SGHDT and CDR2 YYEEEE. The V gene end was trimmed by 4 bases and the J gene end by 4 bases; junction bases not matched to a gene: 10.

This chain uses TRBV6-2 or TRBV6-3 with TRBJ2-5; D unclear. The V gene's germline CDR1 is MNHEY and CDR2 SVGEGT. CDR3 length: 14 residues. V was shortened by 4 bases and J by 4 bases, with 13 bases between the two germline ends. The CDR3 here is CASSFTVVGETQYF. CDR3 nucleotide sequence: TGTGCCAGCAGTTTTACTGTCGTTGGAGAGACCCAGTACTTC.

The genes are TRBV11-3 and TRBJ2-3, with TRBD2 identical over 8 bases. The V and J ends lost 3 bases and 1 base, in that order; junction bases with no gene match: 6. The V gene's germline CDR1 is SGHNT and CDR2 YENEEA. CDR3 length equals 16 residues. CDR3 sequence reads: CASSFQAGAGTDTQYF. The CDR3, as DNA: TGTGCCAGCAGCTTCCAAGCGGGGGCCGGCACAGATACGCAGTATTTT.

The chain is built from TRBV20-1 and TRBJ1-4, with TRBD1 matching 9 bases. In germline, CDR1 is DFQATT, CDR2 SNEGSKA (reference sequence). This CDR3 has 13 amino acids. The V gene end was trimmed by 6 bases and the J gene end by 6 bases; junction bases not matched to a gene: 5. The CDR3 reads CSAPQGAHEKLFF. CDR3 nucleotides: TGCAGTGCGCCACAGGGGGCTCATGAAAAACTGTTTTTT.

Here the CDR3 reads CASSQDKIGGWVTEAFF. The CDR3 bases are TGCGCCAGCAGCCAAGATAAGATCGGGGGGTGGGTCACTGAAGCTTTCTTT. The rearrangement links TRBV4-1 to TRBJ1-1; maybe TRBD1 (5 bases). Germline CDR1 reads MGHRA; CDR2 reads YSYEKL. V lost 0 bases and J 4 bases, leaving 18 bases between the germline ends. The CDR3 length is 17 residues.

The sample holds a few counts of this clonotype. The V and J genes are TRBV7-2 and TRBJ2-7; D is unclear. CDR1 and CDR2 from the germline V gene are SGHTA and FQGNSA. The CDR3 sequence is 14 residues long. The V gene lost 0 bases and the J gene lost 4 bases, with 10 bases spanning the gap. The CDR3 DNA reads as TGTGCCAGCAGCTTAGCGGGGTTTGAGTACGAGCAGTACTTC. Translating it yields CASSLAGFEYEQYF.

This clonotype was found many times. The chain links TRBV20-1 to TRBJ2-3; D unclear. The CDR3 extends over 12 amino acids. Germline V gene sequence: CDR1 DFQATT, CDR2 SNEGSKA (reference sequence). The V end lost 3 bases, the J end lost 1 base, and 5 bases lay between the germline ends. DNA for the CDR3: TGCAGTGCTAGTCCCGGCACAGATACGCAGTATTTT. Translated: CSASPGTDTQYF.

The chain couples TRBV30 to TRBJ2-7; D perhaps matches TRBD1 (6 bases). CDR3 length: 15 residues. Germline-derived CDR1 and CDR2 are GTSNPN and SVGIG (reference sequence). V dropped 3 bases and J dropped 7 bases, with 22 bases sitting between them. The CDR3 region has the DNA TGTGCCTGGAGCGCAACTGGGGGCTCCTACAATGAGCAGTACTTC. This translates into CAWSATGGSYNEQYF.

The J gene is TRBJ2-1, the V gene TRBV27, with TRBD2 identical over 7 bases. V dropped 6 bases and J dropped 4; count of bases not matched to a gene: 6. Germline CDR1 reads MNHEY; CDR2 reads SMNVEV (reference sequence). CDR3 length: 14 residues. The CDR3 sequence: CASRRGTGYNEQFF. In DNA, the CDR3 is TGTGCCAGCAGGCGGGGGACTGGTTACAATGAGCAGTTCTTC.

This rearrangement joins TRBV12-3 or TRBV12-4 to TRBJ2-7; the match to TRBD2 covers 15 bases. CDR3 size: 19 residues. The ends lost 4 bases at V and 3 bases at J; junction bases unmatched: 13. Here the CDR3 DNA reads TGTGCCAGCAGTTCCTCTCCGGGACTAGCGGGGGGTCGGAGCTACGAGCAGTACTTC. Encoded protein: CASSSSPGLAGGRSYEQYF.

V and J are TRBV11-3 and TRBJ2-5, with 10 bases fitting TRBD2. The germline gives CDR1 SGHNT, CDR2 YENEEA. J was trimmed by 5 bases and V by 4 bases; bases with no gene match: 13. This CDR3 contains 17 residues. The DNA for the CDR3 is TGTGCCAGCAGCTCGAGGTCTATAGCGGGGGGAGGGGAGACCCAGTACTTC. Its translation is CASSSRSIAGGGETQYF. The variable domain in full, completed from reference TRBV11-3 and TRBJ2-5, reads EAGVVQSPRYKIIEKKQPVAFWCNPISGHNTLYWYLQNLGQGPELLIRYENEEAVDDSQLPKDRFSAERLKGVDSTLKIQPAELGDSAVYLCASSSRSIAGGGETQYFGPGTRLLVL.

The V and J genes are TRBV20-1 and TRBJ1-2; no clear D gene. The V gene lost 3 bases and the J gene lost 7 bases, with 21 bases spanning the gap. In germline, CDR1 is DFQATT, CDR2 SNEGSKA (reference sequence). The CDR3 has 15 amino acids. As DNA, the CDR3 is TGCAGTGCTAGGCAACATGCCACCTTAACGGGTGGCTACACCTTC. Translated: CSARQHATLTGGYTF.

The rearrangement uses TRBV18 and TRBJ2-3, with 12 bases aligning to TRBD2. J gave up 6 bases and V 3 bases, and 1 base lay outside the gene matches. The length of the CDR3 is 14 residues. Germline-derived CDR1 and CDR2 are KGHSH and LQKENI. The CDR3 nucleotides are TGTGCCAGCTCACCGACTAGCGGGGGTGATACGCAGTATTTT. As protein: CASSPTSGGDTQYF.

This clonotype occurred many times. V and J are TRBV29-1 and TRBJ2-5; D gene ambiguous. Germline V CDR1 and CDR2: SQVTM, ANQGSEA. The CDR3 runs to 15 residues. The ends were cut back, 2 bases at V and 2 bases at J, with 15 bases in the middle. CDR3 protein: CSVESGRLRQETQYF. CDR3 DNA sequence: TGCAGCGTTGAAAGTGGCAGGCTAAGGCAAGAGACCCAGTACTTC.

The chain employs TRBV12-3 or TRBV12-4 and TRBJ2-6, with D perhaps TRBD1 or TRBD2 (6 bases each). V gave up 6 bases and J gave up 4 bases, with 13 bases separating them. This CDR3 is built from 15 residues. Here the CDR3 reads CASSSGEVGANVLTF. CDR3 in DNA: TGTGCCAGCAGCTCAGGGGAGGTGGGGGCCAACGTCCTGACTTTC.

The V and J genes are TRBV5-6 and TRBJ2-1; TRBD1 aligns across 12 bases. After removal of 3 bases from V and 13 bases from J, the junction contained 14 bases not matched to a gene. This CDR3 region has 16 residues. Germline CDR1 SGHDT, CDR2 YYEEEE. The CDR3 DNA reads as TGTGCCAGCAGCTCCCGTGGGACAGGGGGCGCGGAGACCCAGTTCTTC. Its translation: CASSSRGTGGAETQFF.

This clonotype was found once. This may be a read error, as it is one base from a much larger clone. V is TRBV28 and J is TRBJ2-6; D call uncertain. This CDR3 comprises 15 residues. From germline, CDR1 is MDHEN and CDR2 SYDVKM. CDR3 DNA sequence: TGTGCCGGCAGTTTAAGGGCCTCTGGGGCCAACGTCCTGACTTTC. This codes for CAGSLRASGANVLTF.

V usage is TRBV7-2 and J usage is TRBJ2-4; D is uncertain. This CDR3 comprises 13 residues. V was pared by 5 bases and J by 3 bases, with 8 bases between. Germline values: CDR1 SGHTA, CDR2 FQGNSA. CDR3 protein: CASSADGKNIQYF. Written as DNA, the CDR3 is TGTGCCAGCAGCGCCGATGGCAAAAACATTCAGTACTTC.

This clonotype occurred once. The rearrangement links TRBV5-1 to TRBJ2-3, with D perhaps matching TRBD2 (6 bases). V lost 4 bases to trimming and J lost 4 bases, with 19 bases between them. CDR3 length: 16 amino acids. From germline, CDR1 is SGHRS and CDR2 YFSETQ. The CDR3 loop reads CASSATGTPGADTQYF. DNA of the CDR3: TGCGCCAGCAGCGCCACCGGGACTCCTGGGGCAGATACGCAGTATTTT.

The chain couples TRBV2 to TRBJ2-1; tentatively, D is TRBD1 (5 bases). CDR3 length equals 15 residues. Germline lookup yields CDR1 SNHLY and CDR2 FYNNEI. Trimming left V 4 bases short and J 3 bases short, with 13 bases between. CDR3 sequence reads: CASSVAGNYYNEQFF. DNA for the CDR3: TGTGCCAGCAGTGTGGCAGGGAACTACTACAATGAGCAGTTCTTC.

This clonotype has just a few counts. J is TRBJ1-1 and V is TRBV5-1, with TRBD1 identical over 11 bases. Per the germline V gene, CDR1 is SGHRS and CDR2 is YFSETQ. This CDR3 is 14 amino acids long. V lost 2 bases to trimming and J lost 10 bases; unmatched junction nucleotides: 7. The CDR3 loop reads CASSLPRTGGIAFF. In DNA form, the CDR3 reads TGCGCCAGCAGCTTACCCCGGACAGGGGGCATAGCTTTCTTT.

The CDR3 DNA is TGCAGCGAAGGAAGGTACGAGCAGTACTTC. Its translation: CSEGRYEQYF. The genes are TRBV20-1 and TRBJ2-7; D unclear. This CDR3 spans 10 amino acids. Germline V gene lookup returns CDR1 DFQATT and CDR2 SNEGSKA (reference sequence).

V is TRBV7-6 and J is TRBJ2-2, with D possibly matching TRBD1 (6 bases). The germline V and J ends were trimmed by 2 bases and 1 base, with 11 bases remaining between them. CDR3 length: 16 residues. Germline-derived CDR1 and CDR2 are SGHVS and FNYEAQ. The CDR3 here is CASSLSQTGNTGELFF. The CDR3 region has the DNA TGTGCCAGCAGCTTATCCCAGACAGGGAACACCGGGGAGCTGTTTTTT.

The chain has TRBV4-1 and TRBJ2-5; D is uncertain. Deletions cut 2 bases from V and 1 base from J, with 8 bases between. This CDR3 has 14 residues. The germline V gene has CDR1 MGHRA and CDR2 YSYEKL. The CDR3 here is CASSQLGSQETQYF. Here the CDR3 DNA reads TGCGCCAGCAGCCAATTAGGATCCCAAGAGACCCAGTACTTC.

The chain is built from TRBV4-3 and TRBJ1-5; weak D call: TRBD1 (5 bases). In germline, CDR1 is LGHNA, CDR2 YSLEER. Trimming shortened V by 3 bases and J by 0 bases, and 9 bases separated the two germline ends. CDR3 length equals 15 residues. CDR3 loop: CASSQGTDSNQPQHF. The CDR3, as DNA: TGCGCCAGCAGCCAGGGGACGGATAGCAATCAGCCCCAGCATTTT.